This passage covers 32 T cell receptor beta chains from one sample sequenced in a study of T cells expressing NK-cell markers. TCRdb re-called the 5' RACE reads and catalogs CDR3 proteins one per entry, DNA excluded. This repertoire includes about 160,000 distinct CDR3 sequences. Sequencing used blood T cells: a sorted CD56 or NKG2C T cell subset, CD4+ or CD8+ T cells, or bulk PBMC T cells (not recorded which). These TCRs come from a woman between 18 and 75 years old in good health.

V is TRBV7-4 and J is TRBJ2-2; the D call from TCRdb, TRBD1, cannot be confirmed without DNA. CDR3 length: 16 amino acids. From germline, CDR1 is SGHVT and CDR2 SQSDAQ. The CDR3 here is CASSLSGQGRTGELFF.

The rearrangement links TRBV5-1 to TRBJ2-1; TCRdb gives TRBD2 as the D gene, but with no DNA this cannot be confirmed. Germline CDR1 and CDR2: SGHRS and YFSETQ. This CDR3 contains 17 residues. CDR3 protein: CASSSTLAGGSYNEQFF.

The V gene is TRBV20-1, the J gene TRBJ2-7; TCRdb calls TRBD1, which cannot be checked without DNA. The CDR3 is 13 residues long. Germline values: CDR1 DFQATT, CDR2 SNEGSKA (reference sequence). CDR3 protein: CSASRGTAYEQYF.

This sequence joins TRBV20-1 and TRBJ2-7; the D call of TRBD1 rests on TCRdb alone, since no DNA is present to check it. Germline V gives CDR1 DFQATT, CDR2 SNEGSKA (reference sequence). The CDR3 extends over 12 amino acids. This CDR3 reads CSARGRVYEQYF.

V and J are TRBV2 and TRBJ2-7; absent DNA, TCRdb's TRBD2 call cannot be checked. The length of the CDR3 is 16 residues. Looked up from germline, CDR1 is SNHLY and CDR2 is FYNNEI. CDR3: CASRPGDGRAPYEQYF.

The chain recombines TRBV7-9 with TRBJ2-3; without DNA, the TCRdb call of TRBD1 cannot be checked. CDR1 and CDR2 (germline): SEHNR, FQNEAQ (reference sequence). The CDR3 is 15 amino acids. CDR3: CASSPGYAGTDTQYF.

The chain links TRBV5-6 to TRBJ2-7; the D gene TCRdb calls, TRBD1, cannot be checked with no DNA. Germline CDR1 reads SGHDT; CDR2 reads YYEEEE. CDR3 length equals 15 residues. The CDR3 is CASNIQGPSSYEQYF.

The CDR3 is CATSDRTSGVDKQFF. The chain uses TRBV24-1 and TRBJ2-1; TCRdb's D call, TRBD2, is unchecked because there is no DNA. Looked up from germline, CDR1 is KGHDR and CDR2 is SFDVKD. CDR3 length: 15 residues.

J is TRBJ2-7 and V is TRBV29-1. There are 14 residues in the CDR3. Germline assignment: CDR1 SQVTM and CDR2 ANQGSEA. CDR3 sequence reads: CSVTTQQGSYEQYF.

The chain uses TRBV20-1 and TRBJ2-7; TCRdb names TRBD2, which stays unverified in the absence of DNA. The CDR3 totals 14 residues. Germline CDR1 and CDR2: DFQATT and SNEGSKA (reference sequence). The CDR3 protein is CSAISGRGPYEQYF.

The chain has TRBV5-6 and TRBJ2-6; the D call of TRBD1 rests on TCRdb alone, since no DNA is present to check it. CDR3 length: 18 amino acids. Germline CDR1 is SGHDT and CDR2 is YYEEEE. The CDR3 spells CASSPGTAIPSGANVLTF.

CDR3 protein: CASSYHTDTQYF. The chain recombines TRBV19 with TRBJ2-3. Germline V CDR1 and CDR2: LNHDA, SQIVND (reference sequence). The CDR3 sequence is 12 residues long.

The rearrangement uses TRBV6-5 and TRBJ1-2. The CDR3 runs to 14 residues. Germline loops: CDR1 MNHEY, CDR2 SVGAGI. This CDR3 is CASSYSQGPYGYTF.

The chain links TRBV2 to TRBJ2-1; TCRdb names TRBD1, which stays unverified in the absence of DNA. The germline CDR1 and CDR2 sequences are SNHLY and FYNNEI. The CDR3 is 15 residues long. CDR3: CANPNGQGGYNEQFF.

This chain joins TRBV5-1 and TRBJ2-1; TCRdb's D call, TRBD1, is unchecked because there is no DNA. CDR1 and CDR2 (germline): SGHRS, YFSETQ. CDR3 length equals 14 residues. The CDR3 sequence: CASSLAWGANEQFF.

The chain carries TRBV21-1 and TRBJ2-7. TRBV21-1 is a pseudogene segment. This CDR3 has 13 amino acids. The CDR3 region is CASSRGRYYEQYF.

The chain has TRBV7-8 and TRBJ1-5. Germline V gives CDR1 SGHVS, CDR2 FQNEAQ. The CDR3 length is 16 residues. This CDR3 is CASSLSGGRFNQPQHF.

This chain connects TRBV2 to TRBJ1-5; the TCRdb D gene call, TRBD1, has no DNA to confirm it. CDR1 and CDR2 from the germline V gene are SNHLY and FYNNEI. The CDR3 consists of 14 residues. The CDR3 spells CASSERQINQPQHF. The full variable domain, completed using reference TRBV2 and TRBJ1-5, is EPEVTQTPSHQVTQMGQEVILRCVPISNHLYFYWYRQILGQKVEFLVSFYNNEISEKSEIFDDQFSVERPDGSNFTLKIRSTKLEDSAMYFCASSERQINQPQHFGDGTRLSIL.

The chain employs TRBV12-3 or TRBV12-4 and TRBJ1-2; TCRdb calls TRBD1, which cannot be checked without DNA. This CDR3 spans 12 amino acids. The CDR3 reads CASRRTGGGYTF.

The V call is TRBV6-5, the J call TRBJ2-5; the TCRdb call, TRBD1, lacks DNA for checking. This CDR3 region has 16 residues. Per the germline V gene, CDR1 is MNHEY and CDR2 is SVGAGI. This CDR3 is CASSYSIGTEKETQYF.

The V call is TRBV11-3, the J call TRBJ1-1. The CDR3 is made up of 13 amino acids. From germline, CDR1 is SGHNT and CDR2 YENEEA. CDR3 loop: CASSSGGRAEAFF.

V usage is TRBV4-1 and J usage is TRBJ1-1; TCRdb lists TRBD1, though no DNA is available to test this call. CDR1 is MGHRA and CDR2 is YSYEKL in the germline V gene. CDR3 length equals 15 residues. CDR3 in amino acids: CASSPRDRGIAEAFF.

J is TRBJ2-7 and V is TRBV3-1. This CDR3 is 11 amino acids long. CDR1 and CDR2 from the germline V gene are LGHDT and YNNKEL (reference sequence). The CDR3 loop is CASSARNEQYF.

The chain carries TRBV4-1 and TRBJ2-2; TCRdb reports TRBD2, a call that lacks DNA to check it against. Germline CDR1 reads MGHRA; CDR2 reads YSYEKL. The CDR3 runs to 16 residues. CDR3 sequence reads: CASKARSGAGTGELFF.

V and J are TRBV7-2 and TRBJ2-3. CDR1 and CDR2 from the germline V gene are SGHTA and FQGNSA. This CDR3 has 14 amino acids. CDR3 sequence: CASSRTQQPDTQYF.

The chain is built from TRBV29-1 and TRBJ2-7; TCRdb indicates TRBD1, and absent DNA this call remains unverified. The CDR3 spans 11 residues. Per germline, CDR1 SQVTM and CDR2 ANQGSEA. The CDR3 sequence is CSVGDRTEQYF.

The V call is TRBV12-3 or TRBV12-4, the J call TRBJ1-6; TCRdb selects TRBD1, and the lack of DNA leaves this call unchecked. CDR3 size: 14 residues. The CDR3 is CASSRTGWDSPLHF.

CDR3 amino acids: CASSLALGGVGETQYF. The rearrangement links TRBV7-7 to TRBJ2-5; absent DNA, TCRdb's TRBD2 call cannot be checked. The CDR3 is 16 residues long. Looked up from germline, CDR1 is SSHAT and CDR2 is FNYEAQ (reference sequence).

This chain joins TRBV20-1 and TRBJ2-7; checking the TCRdb D call of TRBD2 is not possible without DNA. The CDR3 is made up of 13 amino acids. The germline V gene encodes CDR1 DFQATT and CDR2 SNEGSKA (reference sequence). Here the CDR3 reads CSAERTSRHEQYF.

This chain uses TRBV6-1 with TRBJ1-2; TCRdb outputs TRBD1, but without DNA this stays unchecked. The length of the CDR3 is 14 residues. Looked up from germline, CDR1 is MNHNS and CDR2 is SASEGT. CDR3 in amino acids: CASSGGSLGDGYTF.

This chain links TRBV6-1 with TRBJ2-3; the D gene TCRdb calls, TRBD2, cannot be checked with no DNA. CDR1 is MNHNS and CDR2 is SASEGT in the germline V gene. The CDR3 consists of 15 residues. CDR3 sequence: CASSPGTSGRDTQYF.

V is TRBV9 and J is TRBJ1-4; TCRdb designates TRBD1, a call that cannot be tested without DNA. Germline loops: CDR1 SGDLS, CDR2 YYNGEE. There are 13 residues in the CDR3. The CDR3 protein is CASSPRTVGKLFF.